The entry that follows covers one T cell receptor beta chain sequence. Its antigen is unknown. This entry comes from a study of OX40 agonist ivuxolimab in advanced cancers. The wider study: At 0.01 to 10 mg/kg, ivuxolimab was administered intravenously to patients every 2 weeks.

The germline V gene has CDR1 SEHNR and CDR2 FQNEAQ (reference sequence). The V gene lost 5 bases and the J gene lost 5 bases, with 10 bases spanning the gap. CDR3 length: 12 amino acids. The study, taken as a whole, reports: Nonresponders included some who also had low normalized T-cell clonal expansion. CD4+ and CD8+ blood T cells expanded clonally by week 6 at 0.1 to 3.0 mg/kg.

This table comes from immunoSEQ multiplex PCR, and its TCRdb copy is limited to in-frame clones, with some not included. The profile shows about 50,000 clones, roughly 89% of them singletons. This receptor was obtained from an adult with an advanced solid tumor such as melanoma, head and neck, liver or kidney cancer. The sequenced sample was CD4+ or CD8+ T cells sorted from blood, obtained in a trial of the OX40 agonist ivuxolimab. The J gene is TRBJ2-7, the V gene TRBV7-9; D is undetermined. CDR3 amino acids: CASSPPGNEQYF. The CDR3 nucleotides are TGTGCCAGCAGCCCCCCCGGAAACGAGCAGTACTTC.